This T cell receptor beta chain emerged from a study of cytomegalovirus exposure and HLA in healthy donors (dated 2017 in TCRdb). Notes on the research overall: In an earlier analysis of 450 to 750 of the donors, approximately 300 Gb of sequence data and 95 million to 130 million unique TCR beta sequences from 150 million to 200 million T cells were reported. About 330 gigabases of sequencing data and roughly 80 million unique TCR sequences made up an early release that covered approximately 700 HLA-typed donors. The genetic ancestry cluster associated with self-reported Caucasian donors included 81% of the approximately 410 genotyped donors. The study aimed to test whether cataloging public T cell receptors could reveal signatures of past pathogen exposure. The study used immunosequencing to profile the T cell repertoires of some 600 subjects and linked those repertoires to cytomegalovirus serostatus. Along with the approximately 700-subject first cohort, a separate validation cohort of over 90 different subjects was used. High-throughput TCR immunosequencing, statistical association of individual TCRs with disease status, and machine learning were combined to predict cytomegalovirus infection status. A later analysis re-analyzed previously published TCR beta repertoires from 500 to 700 donors and added high-resolution HLA genotyping to study TCR occurrence patterns. Rather than drawing on any new phenotypic data, the later analysis identified candidate immune exposures from TCR beta sequences and the way those sequences occurred across donors. An earlier analysis of approximately 640 of the donors applied high-throughput TCR beta sequencing to assess whether each TCR beta V gene segment acted as functional or pseudogenic. Donor age, sex, ethnicity and CMV serostatus were collected together with the repertoire data. In a later genetic analysis, genome-wide SNP genotypes for about 55% of the 666 donors were used, and that subset was treated as a discovery cohort. Every discovery cohort repertoire had been produced on one sequencing platform. HLA typing covered class I and class II loci at four-digit resolution. Typing coverage varied by locus: roughly 629-640 donors for A, B, C, DRB1 and DQB1; 500 to 550 for DQA1; nearly 610 for DPA1; around 490 for DPB1. Roughly 5 DR-DQ haplotypes were treated as single units for association and clustering because of strong linkage in the cohort. Among several hundred genotyped donors of the cohort, an average of around 250,000 unique TCR beta nucleotide sequences was sequenced per donor, of which about 19% were non-productive. The full study reports these points: The sequencing pipeline was judged likely to have produced a cluster of highly shared sequence variants as a technical artifact. CMV serostatus was the only immune exposure information available for the cohort. The classifier was reported to diagnose cytomegalovirus status with high specificity and sensitivity in both the original and validation cohorts. In a later genetic analysis, fewer N-insertions in productive TCRs were reported among donors in an Asian-associated ancestry cluster than the roughly 640-donor mean. In a later analysis, most CMV-associated TCR beta chains were found to appear HLA-restricted, with HLA associations seemingly driven largely by CMV exposure. Most TCR sequences were observed very rarely across donors, whereas some public TCRs were present in many individuals. In a later analysis, HLA-associated TCR beta chains were found to be more clonally expanded and to have lower generation probabilities than equally common non-associated chains. At a false discovery rate of 0.05, a later analysis linked 16,951 TCR beta sequences to specific HLA alleles. Because HLA typing was unavailable for some donors at each locus, only the typed subset was used in association tests. The authors suggested that the approach could potentially be extended to other disease states and immunological phenotypes. The earlier analysis of 587 of the donors excluded roughly 16 rarely observed V segments, including chromosome 9 orphons, because counts were too low. In an earlier analysis of roughly 560 of the donors, most TCR beta V segments were observed in productive rearrangements about 90% or about 30% of the time, broadly matching IMGT annotations. A further reported finding was that TCR beta sequences accurately predicted the HLA-A and HLA-B alleles for most subjects in the first cohort. Correlated functional status among segregating V segments might reflect linkage disequilibrium, but an unknown experimental factor could not be ruled out. The study gave a list of 150 to 200 TCR beta chains associated with cytomegalovirus. This cohort had only TCR beta chains sequenced, and the lack of alpha or paired-chain data limited which features could be detected. A later analysis reported that several top co-occurrence clusters appeared linked to parvovirus B19, influenza, CMV and Epstein-Barr virus. Some IMGT-functional V segments, including TRBV6-2 and TRBV6-3, could not be distinguished by the 87-base-pair reads and were therefore excluded. In a later analysis, TCR association rates were found to vary across HLA loci, with the most associated TCRs seen for DRB1 alleles and the fewest for HLA-C alleles. The presence/absence analyses assumed that sequencing depth was roughly uniform across donors, and that assumption may not be true. In a later genetic analysis, a missense DCLRE1C variant was associated with V-gene and J-gene trimming of TCR beta chains, and the association was replicated in an independent cohort. In vitro tests confirmed that a few of the cytomegalovirus-associated TCR beta chains recognize cytomegalovirus antigens. When HLA alleles, especially DR and DQ, strongly co-occurred, TCR associations were difficult to assign to individual alleles.

The cohort comprised more than 550 healthy bone marrow donors. At the time of sampling, all cohort members were nominally healthy, though unrecorded immune exposures were likely present. The donor was CMV seronegative and was included in the group of a few hundred seronegative cohort members. Each donor provided a peripheral blood sample, and peripheral blood mononuclear cells were used for TCR beta sequencing. Genomic DNA extraction from the blood cell samples was performed with the Qiagen DNeasy Blood Extraction Kit. The library came from the immunoSEQ multiplex PCR assay. A mixture of 60 forward primers for TCR Vbeta segments and 13 reverse primers for TCR Jbeta segments was used in the multiplex PCR. A multiplex PCR assay on genomic DNA amplified the CDR3 region of rearranged TCR beta genes. The Illumina HiSeq System was used to sequence the amplified TCR beta libraries as 87-base-pair reads. The paper's processing steps were these. A later analysis tallied tens of millions of unique TCR beta chains across the 666 repertoires, and some 10 million of those chains were shared by two or more donors. To remove PCR and sequencing errors, raw reads were error-corrected and collapsed into unique sequences using a nearest-neighbor algorithm that merged closely related sequences. CDR3 sequences were aligned to IMGT reference sequences to assign V, D and J gene segments. For a sequence to be retained, a match of at least six nucleotides was required to both a V gene segment and a J gene segment. A rearrangement was called productive if the CDR3 had no stop codons and remained in frame with V and J, and every other rearrangement was called non-productive. CDR3 was defined by IMGT convention, running from the second conserved V-encoded cysteine to the conserved J-encoded phenylalanine. In an earlier analysis of 550 to 650 of the donors, sequences lacking an unambiguous match to a single V gene segment were excluded. In an earlier analysis of several hundred of the donors, V segments were called functional above 56.7% productive rearrangements and were called segregating when the between-donor standard deviation exceeded 5%. A statistical classification framework was built for diagnosing cytomegalovirus status from the catalog of TCR beta chain sequences. A later analysis assigned V and J genes by comparing TCR nucleotide sequences with IMGT/GENE-DB human TR gene sequences. A later analysis assigned CDR3 sequences and most-parsimonious VDJ recombination scenarios with the TCRdist pipeline. In a later analysis, each TCR beta chain was defined by its CDR3 amino acid sequence together with its V-gene family, and reads without a unique V-gene family were excluded. In a later analysis, fewer than 650 highly shared, low-generation-probability nucleotide sequences were removed to address suspected cross-contamination and a sequencing artifact. For each public chain, a later analysis derived a clonal expansion index from normalized ranks of inferred template counts within each repertoire. In a later analysis, generation probabilities were computed using a VDJ recombination model fitted to out-of-frame rearrangements, and the results were checked against IGoR. In a later analysis, hypergeometric tests were used to score TCR-TCR, TCR-HLA and TCR-CMV co-occurrence, with a repertoire-size bias correction applied to TCR pairs. A later analysis estimated false discovery rates by permuting HLA or CMV assignments 20 times. In a later analysis, co-occurring TCRs were grouped using DBSCAN, with TCRdist sequence similarity added in when clustering inside HLA-allele-positive subsets. For co-occurrence clustering, repertoires with fewer than 30,000 or more than 120,000 public chains were excluded, along with four or five repertoires with anomalous nucleotide sharing. Entries here come from immuneACCESS through TCRdb and include only in-frame sequences with V and J called. Some clones fail to appear in such tables; in the studies checked, an unresolved V gene covers under half of the shortfall, and the cause of the remainder is unknown. The V and J calls and the clone size are those of that table, but D and trimming were determined from the DNA. The sample includes more than 85,000 clones, with around 75% observed a single time. Roughly 2.1% of the sample rests with the top ten.

The CDR3 runs 15 residues from the cysteine to the phenylalanine. CDR3 DNA is the only sequence kept; it has 45 bases, read in frame from the first base. The trim is 2 bases for V and 1 base for J, with a gap of 9 bases between the germline ends. The germline V gene (reference sequence) specifies MNHNY as CDR1 and SVGAGI as CDR2. With respect to this clone: The target of this receptor is not known. Within one base of it there is no much larger clone, and no base qualities were kept.

The receptor was derived from a man aged 25-45 years in good health and CMV-seronegative. This chain joins TRBV6-6 to TRBJ1-3, and possibly TRBD1, on 5 matching bases. Sequencing was performed on PBMCs. The CDR3 amino acid sequence is: CASSYPSGSGNTIYF. The base sequence is TGTGCCAGCAGTTACCCCTCAGGGTCTGGAAACACCATATATTTT.